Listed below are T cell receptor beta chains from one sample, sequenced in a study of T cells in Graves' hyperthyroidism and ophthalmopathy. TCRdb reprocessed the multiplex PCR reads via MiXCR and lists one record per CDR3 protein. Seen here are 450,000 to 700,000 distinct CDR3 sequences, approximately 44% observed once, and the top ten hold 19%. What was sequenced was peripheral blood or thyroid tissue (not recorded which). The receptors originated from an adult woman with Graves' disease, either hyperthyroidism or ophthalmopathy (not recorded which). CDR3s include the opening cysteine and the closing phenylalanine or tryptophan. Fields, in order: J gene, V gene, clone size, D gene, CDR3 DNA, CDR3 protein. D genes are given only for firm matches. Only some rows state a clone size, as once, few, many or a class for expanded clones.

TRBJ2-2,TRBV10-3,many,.,TGTGCCATCAGTGAGTCGGTCAGCCGAGGCGGGGAGCTGTTTTTT,CAISESVSRGGELFF
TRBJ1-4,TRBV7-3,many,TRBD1,TGTGCCAGCAGTTCCGGGGACAGGGGCGGAAAACTGTTTTTT,CASSSGDRGGKLFF
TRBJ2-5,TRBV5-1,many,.,TGCGCCAGCAGCTTTACAGGGAGGGCAGAGACCCAGTACTTC,CASSFTGRAETQYF
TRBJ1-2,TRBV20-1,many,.,TGCAGTGCTTTTAACCCAGGGTTAGGTTCCTATGGCTACACCTTC,CSAFNPGLGSYGYTF
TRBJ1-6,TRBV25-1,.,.,TGTGCCAGCTCGATCGGTAGAAGGTCACCCCCCCACTTT,CASSIGRRSPPHF
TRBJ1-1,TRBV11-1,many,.,TGTGCCAGCAGCTCCTCGACGGTGAACACTGAAGCTTTCTTT,CASSSSTVNTEAFF
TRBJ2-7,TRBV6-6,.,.,TGTGCCATCACCCTGGACGGGGGTGAGACAGGCTACGAGCAGTACTTC,CAITLDGGETGYEQYF
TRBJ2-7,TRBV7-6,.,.,TGTGCCAGCTTCGAGCAGTACTTC,CASFEQYF
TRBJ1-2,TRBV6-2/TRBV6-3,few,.,TGTGCCAGCAGTTACCAACAGGACACCGTTGGGTATGGCTACACCTTC,CASSYQQDTVGYGYTF
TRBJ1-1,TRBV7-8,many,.,TGTGCCAGCAGCTTATTTTGGGGGTCGAGGGCTGAAGCTTTCTTT,CASSLFWGSRAEAFF
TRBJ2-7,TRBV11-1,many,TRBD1,TGTGCCAGCAGCTTCGACAGGGTCTCCTACGAGCAGTACTTC,CASSFDRVSYEQYF
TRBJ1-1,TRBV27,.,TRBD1,TGTGCCAGCAGTTCCCGACAGGGGATGAACACTGAAGCTTTCTTT,CASSSRQGMNTEAFF
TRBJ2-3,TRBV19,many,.,TGTGCCAGTAGTACCCGACCGGGGATAGGTACAGATACGCAGTATTTT,CASSTRPGIGTDTQYF
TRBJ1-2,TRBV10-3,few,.,TGTGCCATCAGTGGAGACGGGTCCTATGGCTACACCTTC,CAISGDGSYGYTF
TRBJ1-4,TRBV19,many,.,TGTGCCAGTAGTGGGGTAACTGCCATCGAACGGGATTGGAGCCTTTTGCTAGGTGAAAAACTGTTTTTT,CASSGVTAIERDWSLLLGEKLFF
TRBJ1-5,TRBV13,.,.,TGTGCCAGCATCCTAGGAGGGCTCTTCGGTCAGCCCCAGCATTTT,CASILGGLFGQPQHF
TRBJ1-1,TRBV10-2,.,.,TGCGCCAGCAGGGTGGGGACCGCACCGGCCTTGATGAACACTGAAGCTTTCTTT,CASRVGTAPALMNTEAFF